Listed here is a single T cell receptor beta chain. What antigen it recognizes has not been identified. Base quality data are lacking; no much larger clone is found one base away. This sample was included in a study of blood T cell repertoires in COVID-19 (dated by TCRdb to 2020 to 2022). Concerning the study at large: The collaborator samples originated in the United States, Italy and Spain and spanned the acute and convalescent phases of COVID-19. The material from the prospective study consisted of cDNA or gDNA derived from T cells, B-cell-depleted T cells, or PBMCs. Subjects who had been exposed to COVID-19, were actively infected with it, or had recovered from it provided the deeply sampled blood TCRbeta repertoires that made up the dataset. The repertoires were released in a freely available public database intended as a resource for research on the immune response to SARS-CoV-2. The samples were drawn from the first 160 participants of the ongoing ImmuneRACE study and from 1,254 subjects provided by 6 global collaborators. Sample metadata almost always included a de-identified subject ID, COVID-19 status, age in years and sex. Where available, HLA class I and class II types were obtained from metadata supplied by the sample provider rather than from assay-based typing.

According to the germline V gene, CDR1 reads MNHEY and CDR2 reads SVGAGI. From its cysteine to its phenylalanine, the CDR3 spans 14 amino acids. Only the CDR3 DNA stays, 42 bases, in frame from base 1. At the junction V is shortened by 0 bases and J by 8 bases, with 13 bases in between. The immunoSEQ Assay, a bias-controlled multiplex PCR, was used to amplify TCRbeta CDR3 regions from genomic DNA. The authors processed their data as follows. The number of nucleated cells in each sample was estimated from the amplification of reference gene primers within the assay. Sequence reads were collapsed and filtered to measure the absolute abundance of every unique TCRbeta CDR3 rearrangement. For each sample, productive Simpson clonality was calculated by taking the square root of Simpson's diversity index across productive rearrangements. TCRdb's version of the immuneACCESS table is confined to in-frame rearrangements and falls short of the full clone set. An unresolved V gene accounts for under half of the shortfall where checked; the remainder is of unknown origin. D and trimming were read from the DNA, whereas the V and J calls and clone size are those reported in that table. The sample has 180,000 or so clones on record, around 85% of them singletons. The ten largest account for 9.8% of the sample.

Collaborating institutions collected whole blood in K2EDTA tubes following their own protocols. For TCRbeta analysis, collaborator samples were shipped as frozen whole blood, as isolated PBMCs, or as DNA extracted from either sample type. Here is what the overall study found, with its caveats: The amount of clinical and demographic metadata varied by source and participant and was provided uncurated.

Input material: peripheral blood. The clonotype comes from a woman older than 75 with acute or convalescent COVID-19. Recombination connected TRBV6-5 to TRBJ1-2; no D segment can be confidently identified. Here is the DNA: TGTGCCAGCAGTTACTCGAATACTGGTCTGGGCTACACCTTC. Translated, this gives CASSYSNTGLGYTF.